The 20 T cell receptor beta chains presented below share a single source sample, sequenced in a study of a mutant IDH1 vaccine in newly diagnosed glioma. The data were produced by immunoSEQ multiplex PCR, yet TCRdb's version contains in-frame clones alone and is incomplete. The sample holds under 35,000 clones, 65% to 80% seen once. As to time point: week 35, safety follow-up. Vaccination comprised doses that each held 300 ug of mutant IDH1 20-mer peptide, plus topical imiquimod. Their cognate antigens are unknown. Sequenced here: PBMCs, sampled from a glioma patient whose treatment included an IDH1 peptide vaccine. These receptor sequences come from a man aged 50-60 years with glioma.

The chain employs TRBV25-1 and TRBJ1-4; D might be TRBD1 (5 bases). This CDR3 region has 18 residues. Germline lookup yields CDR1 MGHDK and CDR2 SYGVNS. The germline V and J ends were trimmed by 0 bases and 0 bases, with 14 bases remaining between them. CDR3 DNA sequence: TGTGCCAGCAGTGAATATTTTCAGGGACCAGCAACTAATGAAAAACTGTTTTTT. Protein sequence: CASSEYFQGPATNEKLFF.

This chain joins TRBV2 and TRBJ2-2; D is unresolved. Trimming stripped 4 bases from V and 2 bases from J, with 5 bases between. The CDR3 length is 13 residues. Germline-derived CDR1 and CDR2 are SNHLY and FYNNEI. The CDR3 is CASSVANTGELFF. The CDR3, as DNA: TGTGCCAGCAGTGTAGCAAACACCGGGGAGCTGTTTTTT.

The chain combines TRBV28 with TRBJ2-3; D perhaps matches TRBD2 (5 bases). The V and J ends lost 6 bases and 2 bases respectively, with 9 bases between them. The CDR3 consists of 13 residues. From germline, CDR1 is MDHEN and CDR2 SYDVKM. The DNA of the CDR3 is TGTGCCAGCAGGCGGGCAGCCACAGATACGCAGTATTTT. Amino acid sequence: CASRRAATDTQYF.

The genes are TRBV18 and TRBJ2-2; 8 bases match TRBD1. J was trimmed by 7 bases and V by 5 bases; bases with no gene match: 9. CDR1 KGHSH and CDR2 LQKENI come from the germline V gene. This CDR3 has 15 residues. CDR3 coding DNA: TGTGCCAGCTCATCGAGGACAGGGATCATCGGGGAGCTGTTTTTT. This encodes CASSSRTGIIGELFF. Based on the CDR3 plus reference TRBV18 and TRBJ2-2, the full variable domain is NAGVMQNPRHLVRRRGQEARLRCSPMKGHSHVYWYRQLPEEGLKFMVYLQKENIIDESGMPKERFSAEFPKEGPSILRIQQVVRGDSAAYFCASSSRTGIIGELFFGEGSRLTVL.

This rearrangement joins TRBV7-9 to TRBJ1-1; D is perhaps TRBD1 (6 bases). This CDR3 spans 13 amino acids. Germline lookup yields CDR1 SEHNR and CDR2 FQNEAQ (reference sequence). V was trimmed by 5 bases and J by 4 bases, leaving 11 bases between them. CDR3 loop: CASSEQGGTEAFF. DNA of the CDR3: TGTGCCAGCAGCGAACAGGGTGGCACTGAAGCTTTCTTT.

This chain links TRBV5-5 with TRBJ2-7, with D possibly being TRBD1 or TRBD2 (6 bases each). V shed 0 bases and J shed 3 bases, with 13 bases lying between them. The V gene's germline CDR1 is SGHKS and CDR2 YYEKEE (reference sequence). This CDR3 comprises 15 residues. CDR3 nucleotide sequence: TGTGCCAGCAGCTTGGTGGGGGGCCTGCACTACGAGCAGTACTTC. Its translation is CASSLVGGLHYEQYF.

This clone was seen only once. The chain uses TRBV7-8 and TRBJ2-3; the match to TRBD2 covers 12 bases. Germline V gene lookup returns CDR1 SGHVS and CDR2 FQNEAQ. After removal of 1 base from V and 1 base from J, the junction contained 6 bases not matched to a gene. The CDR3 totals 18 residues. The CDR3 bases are TGTGCCAGCAGCTTAGGACTAGCGGGAGAAGGGGGCACAGATACGCAGTATTTT. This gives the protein CASSLGLAGEGGTDTQYF.

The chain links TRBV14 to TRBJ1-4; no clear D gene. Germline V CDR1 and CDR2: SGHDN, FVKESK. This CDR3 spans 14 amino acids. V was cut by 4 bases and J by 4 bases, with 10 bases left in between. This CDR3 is CASSRTAVNEKLFF. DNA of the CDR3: TGTGCCAGCAGCCGGACGGCAGTTAATGAAAAACTGTTTTTT.

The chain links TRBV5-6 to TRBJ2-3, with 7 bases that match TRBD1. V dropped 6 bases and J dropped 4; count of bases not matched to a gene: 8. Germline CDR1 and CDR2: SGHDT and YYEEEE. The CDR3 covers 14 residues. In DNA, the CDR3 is TGTGCCAGCAAAACCGGACAGGCTTCAGATACGCAGTATTTT. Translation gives CASKTGQASDTQYF.

CDR3 loop: CASSLWGGGTDTQYF. DNA of the CDR3: TGTGCCAGCAGCTTGTGGGGAGGGGGCACAGATACGCAGTATTTT. The rearrangement uses TRBV5-4 and TRBJ2-3; 7 bases match TRBD2. V dropped 1 base and J dropped 1; count of bases not matched to a gene: 3. The CDR3 runs 15 residues. CDR1 and CDR2 (germline): SGHNT, YYREEE (reference sequence).

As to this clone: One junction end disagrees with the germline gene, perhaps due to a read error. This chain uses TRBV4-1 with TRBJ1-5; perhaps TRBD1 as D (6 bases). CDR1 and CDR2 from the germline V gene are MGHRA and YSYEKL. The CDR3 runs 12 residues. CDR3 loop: CASSQNGQHQHF. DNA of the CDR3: TGCGCCAGCAGCCAGAATGGACAGCACCAGCATTTT.

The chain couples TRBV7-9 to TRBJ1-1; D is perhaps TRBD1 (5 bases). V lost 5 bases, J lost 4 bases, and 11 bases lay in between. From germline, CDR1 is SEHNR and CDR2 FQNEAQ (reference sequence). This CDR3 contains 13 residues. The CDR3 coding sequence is TGTGCCAGCAGCCCAGGGTCCGGCACTGAAGCTTTCTTT. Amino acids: CASSPGSGTEAFF.

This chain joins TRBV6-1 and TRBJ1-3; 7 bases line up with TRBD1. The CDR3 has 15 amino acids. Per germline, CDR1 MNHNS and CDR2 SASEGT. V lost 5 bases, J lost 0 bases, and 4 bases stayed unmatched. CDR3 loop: CASSRQGYSGNTIYF. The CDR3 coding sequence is TGTGCCAGCAGTAGACAGGGCTACTCTGGAAACACCATATATTTT.

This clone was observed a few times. CDR3 residues: CASSFGQGDYTF. DNA of the CDR3: TGTGCCAGCAGCTTCGGACAGGGCGACTACACCTTC. This chain connects TRBV7-2 to TRBJ1-2, with TRBD1 identical over 8 bases. The trim removed 3 bases at V and 10 bases at J, leaving 4 bases unmatched. Germline V gene lookup returns CDR1 SGHTA and CDR2 FQGNSA. The CDR3 consists of 12 residues.

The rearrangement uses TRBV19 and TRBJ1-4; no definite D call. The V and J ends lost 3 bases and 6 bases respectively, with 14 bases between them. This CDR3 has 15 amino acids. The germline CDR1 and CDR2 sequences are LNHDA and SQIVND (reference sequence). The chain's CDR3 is CASSIEVEWDEKLFF. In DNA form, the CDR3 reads TGTGCCAGTAGTATTGAAGTTGAATGGGATGAAAAACTGTTTTTT.

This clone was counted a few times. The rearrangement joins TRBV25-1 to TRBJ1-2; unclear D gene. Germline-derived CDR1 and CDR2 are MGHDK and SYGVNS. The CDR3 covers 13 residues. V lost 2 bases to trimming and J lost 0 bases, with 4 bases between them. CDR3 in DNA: TGTGCCAGCAGTGAACCTACTAACTATGGCTACACCTTC. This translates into CASSEPTNYGYTF.

Here the CDR3 DNA reads TGTGCCTGGAGTGTAGTGCAGGAAGAGACCCAGTACTTC. It yields the protein CAWSVVQEETQYF. The V call is TRBV30, the J call TRBJ2-5; no reliable D call. The CDR3 consists of 13 residues. Per the germline V gene, CDR1 is GTSNPN and CDR2 is SVGIG (reference sequence). V was trimmed by 0 bases and J by 3 bases, leaving 8 bases between them.

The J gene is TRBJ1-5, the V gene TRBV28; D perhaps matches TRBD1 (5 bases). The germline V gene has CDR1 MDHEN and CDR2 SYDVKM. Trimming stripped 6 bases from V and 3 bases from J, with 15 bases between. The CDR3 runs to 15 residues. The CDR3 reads CASSRGDYLNQPQHF. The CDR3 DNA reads TGTGCCAGCAGCCGGGGGGACTATCTCAATCAGCCCCAGCATTTT.

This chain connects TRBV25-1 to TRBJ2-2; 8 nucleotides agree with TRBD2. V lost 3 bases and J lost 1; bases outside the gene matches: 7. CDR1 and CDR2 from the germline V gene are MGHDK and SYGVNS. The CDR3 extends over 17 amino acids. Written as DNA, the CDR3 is TGTGCCAGCAGTGAGCTATACGGGGGGGTGAACACCGGGGAGCTGTTTTTT. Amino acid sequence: CASSELYGGVNTGELFF. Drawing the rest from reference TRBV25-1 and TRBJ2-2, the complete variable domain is EADIYQTPRYLVIGTGKKITLECSQTMGHDKMYWYQQDPGMELHLIHYSYGVNSTEKGDLSSESTVSRIRTEHFPLTLESARPSHTSQYLCASSELYGGVNTGELFFGEGSRLTVL.

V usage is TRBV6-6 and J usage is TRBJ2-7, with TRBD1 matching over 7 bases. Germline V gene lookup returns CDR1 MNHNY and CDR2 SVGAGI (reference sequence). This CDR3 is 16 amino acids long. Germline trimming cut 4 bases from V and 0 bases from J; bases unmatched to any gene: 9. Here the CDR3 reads CASSSPGQSNSYEQYF. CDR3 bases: TGTGCCAGCAGTTCCCCGGGACAGTCAAACTCCTACGAGCAGTACTTC.